This T cell receptor beta chain was recorded in a study of cytomegalovirus exposure and HLA in healthy donors. Study-wide points: According to a later analysis, TCR clusters from the first cohort tended to co-occur in the 120 or so validation repertoires. TCR beta chains numbering 150 to 200 were designated cytomegalovirus-associated. Across donors, most TCRs were seen rarely, yet some public ones were widespread.

Repertoires were generated with immunoSEQ multiplex PCR, while TCRdb's copy carries only in-frame clones and drops some. The repertoire holds about 43,000 clones, with approximately 90% as singletons. Per the germline V gene, CDR1 is MNHNS and CDR2 is SASEGT. This CDR3 has 16 residues. Trimming removed 4 bases from V and 0 bases from J, with 16 bases in between. For this clone: Its antigen is unidentified.

The donors were part of the validation cohort, which consisted of more than 90 subjects and was separate from the first cohort of several hundred subjects. The sequence was obtained from a man between 18 and 29 years old in good health and CMV-seronegative. What was sequenced was PBMCs. The chain combines TRBV6-1 with TRBJ2-7, with D possibly TRBD1 on 6 matching bases. In DNA form, the CDR3 reads TGTGCCAGCAGTGCACCCGACAGGTTGCTCTCCTACGAGCAGTACTTC. It codes for CASSAPDRLLSYEQYF.